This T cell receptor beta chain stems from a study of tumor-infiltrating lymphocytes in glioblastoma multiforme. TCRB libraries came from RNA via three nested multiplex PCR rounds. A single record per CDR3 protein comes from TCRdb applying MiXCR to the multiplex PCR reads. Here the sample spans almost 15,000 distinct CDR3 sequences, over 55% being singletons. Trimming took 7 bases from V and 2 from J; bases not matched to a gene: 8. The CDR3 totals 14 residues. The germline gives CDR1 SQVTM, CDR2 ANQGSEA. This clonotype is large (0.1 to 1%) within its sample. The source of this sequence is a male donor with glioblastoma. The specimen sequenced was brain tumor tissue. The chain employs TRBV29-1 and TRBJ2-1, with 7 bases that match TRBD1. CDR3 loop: CSASQGEPYNEQFF. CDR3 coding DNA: TGCAGCGCCAGCCAGGGGGAGCCCTACAATGAGCAGTTCTTC.